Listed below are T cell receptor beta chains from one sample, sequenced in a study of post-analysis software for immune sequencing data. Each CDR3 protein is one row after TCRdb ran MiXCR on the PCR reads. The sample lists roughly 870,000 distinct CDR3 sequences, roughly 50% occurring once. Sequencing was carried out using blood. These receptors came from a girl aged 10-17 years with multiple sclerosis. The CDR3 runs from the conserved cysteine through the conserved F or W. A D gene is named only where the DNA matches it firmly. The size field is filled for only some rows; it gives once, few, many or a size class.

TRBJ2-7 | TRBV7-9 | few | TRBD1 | TGTGCCAGCAGCTTCCTTTTGGACAGGGAATACGGCGAGCAGTACTTC | CASSFLLDREYGEQYF
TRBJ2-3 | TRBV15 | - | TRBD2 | TGTGCCACCAGCAGATACGGGACTAGCAGAACAGATACGCAGTATTTT | CATSRYGTSRTDTQYF
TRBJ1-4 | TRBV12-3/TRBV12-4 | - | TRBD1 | TGTGCCAGCAGACCAAGGGACAGAACTAAGGATGGAAAACTGTTTTTT | CASRPRDRTKDGKLFF
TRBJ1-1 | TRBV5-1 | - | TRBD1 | TGCGCCAGCAGCGGCAGCGACAGGGACCAAACTGAAGCTTTCTTT | CASSGSDRDQTEAFF
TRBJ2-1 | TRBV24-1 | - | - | TGTGCCACCAGTGATTTGTCGACCCACAATGAGCAGTTCTTC | CATSDLSTHNEQFF
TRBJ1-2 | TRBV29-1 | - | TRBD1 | TGCAGCGTTGAAAGGGCCAGGGGGTGGAATGGCTACACCTTC | CSVERARGWNGYTF
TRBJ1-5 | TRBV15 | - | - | TGTGCCACCAGCAGAGTTATAGGTCAGCCCCAGCATTTT | CATSRVIGQPQHF
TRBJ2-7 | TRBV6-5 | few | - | TGTGCCAGCAGTTACGCCCTGGGACTCCCTGGGGAGCAGTACTTC | CASSYALGLPGEQYF
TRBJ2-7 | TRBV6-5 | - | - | TGTGCCAACTTCTACGAGCAGTACTTC | CANFYEQYF
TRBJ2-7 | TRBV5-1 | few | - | TGCGCCAGCAGCTTTATTAACTTCGGCAGCCCTCCCTACGAGCAGTACTTC | CASSFINFGSPPYEQYF
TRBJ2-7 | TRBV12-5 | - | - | TGTGCTAGTGGTTTCGGACTGAGCTCCTACGAGCAGTACTTC | CASGFGLSSYEQYF
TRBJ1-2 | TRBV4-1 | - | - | TGCGCCAGCAGCCGGACGGTGGATAACTATGGCTACACCTTC | CASSRTVDNYGYTF
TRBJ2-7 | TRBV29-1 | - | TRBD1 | TGCAGCGCCGAAAGGGGGACAGGGTACGAGCAGTACTTC | CSAERGTGYEQYF
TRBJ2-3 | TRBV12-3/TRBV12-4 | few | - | TGTGCCAGCAGTTTAATGGCGGGGAGTGGTACGCAGTATTTT | CASSLMAGSGTQYF
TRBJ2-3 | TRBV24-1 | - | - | TGTGCCACCAGTGCCAAGGGCAGGGGTGGCACAGATACGCAGTATTTT | CATSAKGRGGTDTQYF
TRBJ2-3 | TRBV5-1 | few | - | TGCGCCAGCAGCTTGAAGTCGCCAGGGGCGGATACGCAGTATTTT | CASSLKSPGADTQYF
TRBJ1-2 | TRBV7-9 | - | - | TGTGCCAGCAGCATCGAGCCTGGTGGCTACACCTTC | CASSIEPGGYTF
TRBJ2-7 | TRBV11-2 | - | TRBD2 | TGTGCCAGCAGCGGAATTTTAACGAGCGGGGCCTACGAGCAGTACTTC | CASSGILTSGAYEQYF
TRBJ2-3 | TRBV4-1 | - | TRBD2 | TGCGCCAGCAGCCCCTGGACGGGAGGCGGAGATACGCAGTATTTT | CASSPWTGGGDTQYF
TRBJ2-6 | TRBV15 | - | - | TGTGCCACCAGCCGAGAACTCAGCTCTGGGGCCAACGTCCTGACTTTC | CATSRELSSGANVLTF
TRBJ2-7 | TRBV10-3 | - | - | TGTGCCATCAGTGTCCCCGGGACCAGAGCCTACGAGCAGTACTTC | CAISVPGTRAYEQYF
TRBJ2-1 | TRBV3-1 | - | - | TGTGCCAGCAGCCATCCCCTGGGGTTAGGGGGGTCACATCACAATGAGCAGTTCTTC | CASSHPLGLGGSHHNEQFF
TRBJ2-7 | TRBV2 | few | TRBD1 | TGTGCCAGCAGGGGTACGGGACAGTCCTACGAGCAGTACTTC | CASRGTGQSYEQYF
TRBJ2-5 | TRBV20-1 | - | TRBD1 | TGCAGTGGAAACAGGGGTTTAGAGACCCAGTACTTC | CSGNRGLETQYF
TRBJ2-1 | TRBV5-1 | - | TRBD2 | TGCGCCAGCAGCTTTCTAGCGGGAACTTACAATGAGCAGTTCTTC | CASSFLAGTYNEQFF
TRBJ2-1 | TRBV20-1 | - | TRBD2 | TGCAGTGCTAGAGATCTCGCGGGAGACGCCAATGAGCAGTTCTTC | CSARDLAGDANEQFF
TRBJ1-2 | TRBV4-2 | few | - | TGTGCCAGCAGCCAAGAGTTCCAGGGTGGGAGCTACACCTTC | CASSQEFQGGSYTF
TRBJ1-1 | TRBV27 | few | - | TGTGCCAGCAGTTCGGGAGGGGAGGACACTGAAGCTTTCTTT | CASSSGGEDTEAFF
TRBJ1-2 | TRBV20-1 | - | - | TGCAGTGCCGCTCCGGGGGCACTCTCTGGCTACACCTTC | CSAAPGALSGYTF
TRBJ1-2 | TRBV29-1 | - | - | TGCAGCGCAAAGGGGAAGTTGGACTATGGCTACACCTTC | CSAKGKLDYGYTF
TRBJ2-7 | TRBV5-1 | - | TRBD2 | TGCGCCAGCAGCCACCTAGCGGGAGGGCTTGGCGAGCAGTACTTC | CASSHLAGGLGEQYF
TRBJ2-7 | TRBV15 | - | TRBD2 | TGTGCCACCAGCCTCGGGACTAGCGGTACCTACGAGCAGTACTTC | CATSLGTSGTYEQYF
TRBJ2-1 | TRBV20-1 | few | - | TGCAGTGCTAGAGATTATATGAGACTAGACGCCGATGAGCAGTTCTTC | CSARDYMRLDADEQFF
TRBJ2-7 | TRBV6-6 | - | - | TGTGCCAGCAGTTCCGTGGGACGAGGGGAGCAGTACTTC | CASSSVGRGEQYF
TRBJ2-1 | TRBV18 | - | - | TGTGCCAGCTCACCAGCTTGGGGGAGGTACAATGAGCAGTTCTTC | CASSPAWGRYNEQFF
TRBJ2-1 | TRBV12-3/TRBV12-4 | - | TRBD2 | TGTGCCAGCAGTCCCTCGGGACTAGCGGGGGACGAGAATGAGCAGTTCTTC | CASSPSGLAGDENEQFF
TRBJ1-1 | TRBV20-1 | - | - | TGCAGTGCCCCCAGGGCGGTACGGAACACTGAAGCTTTCTTT | CSAPRAVRNTEAFF
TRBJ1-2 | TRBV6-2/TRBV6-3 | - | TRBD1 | TGTGCCAGCAACGAACAGGGGCTATATGGCTACACCTTC | CASNEQGLYGYTF
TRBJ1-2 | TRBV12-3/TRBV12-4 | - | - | TGTGCCAGCCTCCCCGGACGGCGATATGGCTACACCTTC | CASLPGRRYGYTF
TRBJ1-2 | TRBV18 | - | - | TGTGCCAGCTCACCAGGGGAAAGCTATGGCTACACCTTC | CASSPGESYGYTF
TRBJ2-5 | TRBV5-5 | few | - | TGTGCCAGCAGCTTAGACAGGATCGGGGAGACCCAGTACTTC | CASSLDRIGETQYF
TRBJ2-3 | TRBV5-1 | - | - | TGCGCCAGCAGCTTTAGAGCGGCTACTAGCACAGATACGCAGTATTTT | CASSFRAATSTDTQYF
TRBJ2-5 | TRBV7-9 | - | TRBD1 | TGTGCCAGCAGCGCGAAAGGACAGGGGGCTCGAGAGCAGTACTTC | CASSAKGQGAREQYF
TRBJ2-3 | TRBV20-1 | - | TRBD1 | TGCAGTGCCCGGGACAGAAACACAGATACGCAGTATTTT | CSARDRNTDTQYF
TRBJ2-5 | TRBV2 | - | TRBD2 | TGTGCCAGCAGTAGCCGGACTAGCGGGAGTTCAGAGACCCAGTACTTC | CASSSRTSGSSETQYF